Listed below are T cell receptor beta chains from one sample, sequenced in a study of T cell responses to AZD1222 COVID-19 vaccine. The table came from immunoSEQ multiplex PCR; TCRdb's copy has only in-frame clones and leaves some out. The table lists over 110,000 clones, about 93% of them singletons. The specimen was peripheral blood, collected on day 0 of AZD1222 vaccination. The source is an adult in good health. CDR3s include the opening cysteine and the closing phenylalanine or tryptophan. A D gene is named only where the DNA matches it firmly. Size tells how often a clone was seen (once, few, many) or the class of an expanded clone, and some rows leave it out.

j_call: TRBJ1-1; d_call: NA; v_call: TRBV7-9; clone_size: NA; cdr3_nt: TGTGCCAGCAGCCCGACTATGAACACTGAAGCTTTCTTT; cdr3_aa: CASSPTMNTEAFF
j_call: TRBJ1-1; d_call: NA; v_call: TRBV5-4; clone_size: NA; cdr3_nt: TGTGCCAGCAGCCCCCGGTTCGGGATGAACACTGAAGCTTTCTTT; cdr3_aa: CASSPRFGMNTEAFF
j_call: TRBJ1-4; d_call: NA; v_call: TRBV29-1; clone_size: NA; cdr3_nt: TGCAGCGTTGAAGATCGGGGCTCCTCGGGCAATGAAAAACTGTTTTTT; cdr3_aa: CSVEDRGSSGNEKLFF
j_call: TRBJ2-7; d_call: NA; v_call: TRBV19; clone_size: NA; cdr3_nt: TGTGCCAGTAGCCCGGGGCCAGGGGCGAACTACGAGCAGTACTTC; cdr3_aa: CASSPGPGANYEQYF
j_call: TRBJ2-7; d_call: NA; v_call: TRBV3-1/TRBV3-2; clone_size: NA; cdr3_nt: TGTGCCAGCAGCCCCACGGGGTTGGGCGGCGAGCAGTACTTC; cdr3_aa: CASSPTGLGGEQYF
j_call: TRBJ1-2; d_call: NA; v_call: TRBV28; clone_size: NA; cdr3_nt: TGTGCCAGCAGTAGGACAGCGCGGGGCTACACCTTC; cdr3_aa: CASSRTARGYTF
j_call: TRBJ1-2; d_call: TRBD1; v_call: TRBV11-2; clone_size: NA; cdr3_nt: TGTGCCAGCAGCTTAGAAGCGGGCAGGGGGCGCCTCTATGGCTACACCTTC; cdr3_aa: CASSLEAGRGRLYGYTF
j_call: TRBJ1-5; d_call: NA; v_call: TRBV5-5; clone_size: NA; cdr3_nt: TGTGCCAGCAGCTTGGGCTCCCTAACCCATCAGCCCCAGCATTTT; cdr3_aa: CASSLGSLTHQPQHF
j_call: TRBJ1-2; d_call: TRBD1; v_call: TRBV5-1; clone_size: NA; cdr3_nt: TGCGCCAGCAGCGGAACAGGGGCTGGCTACACCTTC; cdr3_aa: CASSGTGAGYTF
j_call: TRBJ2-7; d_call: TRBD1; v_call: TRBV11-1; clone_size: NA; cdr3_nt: TGTGCCAGCAGCTTAGCCCGACAGGGACCCTACGAGCAGTACTTC; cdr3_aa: CASSLARQGPYEQYF
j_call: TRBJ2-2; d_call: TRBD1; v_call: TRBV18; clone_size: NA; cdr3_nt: TGTGCCAGCTCACCGGGACAGTTCACCGGGGAGCTGTTTTTT; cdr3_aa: CASSPGQFTGELFF
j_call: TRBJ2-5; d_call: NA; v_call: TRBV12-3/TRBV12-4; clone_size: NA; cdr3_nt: TGTGCCAGCAGTTTCCGGGAGACCCAGTACTTC; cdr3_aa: CASSFRETQYF
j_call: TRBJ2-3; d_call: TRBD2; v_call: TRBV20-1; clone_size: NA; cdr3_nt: TGCAGTGCTAGTAGGACTAGCGGGGGTCACACAGATACGCAGTATTTT; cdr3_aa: CSASRTSGGHTDTQYF
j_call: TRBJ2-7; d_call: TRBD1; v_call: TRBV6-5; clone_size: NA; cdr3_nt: TGTGCCATCACGGGGACAGAGGTCACTGGGGAGCAGTACTTC; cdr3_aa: CAITGTEVTGEQYF
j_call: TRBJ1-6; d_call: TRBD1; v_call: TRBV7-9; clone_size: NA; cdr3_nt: TGTGCCAGCAGCTTAACAGGGGATAATTCACCCCTCCACTTT; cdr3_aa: CASSLTGDNSPLHF
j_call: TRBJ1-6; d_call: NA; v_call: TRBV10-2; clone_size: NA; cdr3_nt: TGCGCCAGCGCCCGGGGCCCGGGGAGGTCTAATTCACCCCTCCACTTT; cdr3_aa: CASARGPGRSNSPLHF
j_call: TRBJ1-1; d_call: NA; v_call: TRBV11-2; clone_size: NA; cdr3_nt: TGTGCCAGCAGCTTAATGGGTGCCCTCGGGGCTTTCTTT; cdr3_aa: CASSLMGALGAFF
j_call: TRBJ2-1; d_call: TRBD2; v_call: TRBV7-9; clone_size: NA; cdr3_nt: TGTGCCAGCAGGGGACTAGCGGATTCCTACAATGAGCAGTTCTTC; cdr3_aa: CASRGLADSYNEQFF
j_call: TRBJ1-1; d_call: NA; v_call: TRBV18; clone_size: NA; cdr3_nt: TGTGCCAGCTCATCGGCTGGGGCACTGAACACTGAAGCTTTCTTT; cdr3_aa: CASSSAGALNTEAFF
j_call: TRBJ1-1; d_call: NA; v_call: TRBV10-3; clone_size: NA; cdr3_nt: TGTGCCATCAGTGAGTCGGGGAATAAGATCACTGAAGCTTTCTTT; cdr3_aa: CAISESGNKITEAFF
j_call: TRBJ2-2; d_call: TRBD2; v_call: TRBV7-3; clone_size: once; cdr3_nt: TGTGCCAGCAGCTCTCGACTAGCGGGAGGGAGGATAGACACCGGGGAGCTGTTTTTT; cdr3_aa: CASSSRLAGGRIDTGELFF
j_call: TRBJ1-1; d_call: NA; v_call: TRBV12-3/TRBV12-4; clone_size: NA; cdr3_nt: TGTGCCAGCAGTCCGCAGCACACTGAAGCTTTCTTT; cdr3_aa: CASSPQHTEAFF
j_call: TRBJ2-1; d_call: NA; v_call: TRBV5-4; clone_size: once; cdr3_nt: TGTGCCAGCAGCTTGGCTCCGGGCTATGAGCAGTTCTTC; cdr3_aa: CASSLAPGYEQFF
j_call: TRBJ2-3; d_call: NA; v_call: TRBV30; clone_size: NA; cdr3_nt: TGTGCCTGGAGCAGAGGACAAGATACGCAGTATTTT; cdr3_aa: CAWSRGQDTQYF
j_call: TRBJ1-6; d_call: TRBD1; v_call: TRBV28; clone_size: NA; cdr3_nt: TGTGCCAGCAAAACAGGGGGCGCGTGGTCACCCCTCCACTTT; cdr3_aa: CASKTGGAWSPLHF
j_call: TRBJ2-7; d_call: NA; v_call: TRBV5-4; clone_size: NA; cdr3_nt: TGTGCCAGCAGCTTAGGGACCCTATCCGAGCAGTACTTC; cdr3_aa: CASSLGTLSEQYF
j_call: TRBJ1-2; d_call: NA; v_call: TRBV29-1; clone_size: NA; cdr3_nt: TGCAGCGTGGATGGGACCGGTGGCTACACCTTC; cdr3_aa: CSVDGTGGYTF
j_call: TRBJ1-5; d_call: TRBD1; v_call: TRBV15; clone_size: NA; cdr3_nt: TGTGCCACCAGCAGACAGGGGGGTCATCAGCCCCAGCATTTT; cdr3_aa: CATSRQGGHQPQHF
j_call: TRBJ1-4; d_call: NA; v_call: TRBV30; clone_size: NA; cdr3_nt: TGTGCCTGGAGTGTATTTCAGAATGAAAAACTGTTTTTT; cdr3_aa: CAWSVFQNEKLFF
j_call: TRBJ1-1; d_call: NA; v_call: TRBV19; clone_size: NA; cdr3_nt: TGTGCCAGTAGTATGAGTAGGGGGACTGAAGCTTTCTTT; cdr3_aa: CASSMSRGTEAFF
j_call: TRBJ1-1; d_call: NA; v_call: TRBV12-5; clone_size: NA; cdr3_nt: TGTGCTAGTGGTCTAGAATCACAGGGACTCGGTACAGTGAACACTGAAGCTTTCTTT; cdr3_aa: CASGLESQGLGTVNTEAFF
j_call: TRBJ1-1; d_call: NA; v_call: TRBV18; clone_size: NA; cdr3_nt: TGTGCCAGCTCACCCCCCAAGGGCGTTAACCCCAACACTGAAGCTTTCTTT; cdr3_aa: CASSPPKGVNPNTEAFF
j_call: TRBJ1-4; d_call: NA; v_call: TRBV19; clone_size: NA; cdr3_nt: TGTGCCAGTAGTATAGAAGTAGGACGAGGCGGAAAACTGTTTTTT; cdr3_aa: CASSIEVGRGGKLFF
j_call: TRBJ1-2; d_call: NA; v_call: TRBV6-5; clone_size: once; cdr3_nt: TGTGCCAGCAGTTTGAACAGGGTGTTAGGCTACACCTTC; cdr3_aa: CASSLNRVLGYTF
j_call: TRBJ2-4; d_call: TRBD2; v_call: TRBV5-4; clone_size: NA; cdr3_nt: TGTGCCAGCAGCTTGGGTGGGGAGGGAAACATTCAGTACTTC; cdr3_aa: CASSLGGEGNIQYF
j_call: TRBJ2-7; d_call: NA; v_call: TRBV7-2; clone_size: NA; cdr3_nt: TGTGCCAGCAGCTCCCAGGGACACACATACGAGCAGTACTTC; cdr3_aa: CASSSQGHTYEQYF
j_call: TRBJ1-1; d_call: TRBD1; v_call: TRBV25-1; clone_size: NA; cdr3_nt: TGTGCCAGCAGGGGGTTGGGACAGGTCTTT; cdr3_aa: CASRGLGQVF
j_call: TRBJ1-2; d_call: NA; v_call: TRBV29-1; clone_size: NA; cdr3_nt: TGCAGCGTCCTTAGCGGGGGGATGAGCTATGGCTACACCTTC; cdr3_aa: CSVLSGGMSYGYTF
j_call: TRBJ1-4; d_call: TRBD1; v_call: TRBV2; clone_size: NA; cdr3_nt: TGTGCCAGCAGTTCAACAGGGGAGGGAACTAATGAAAAACTGTTTTTT; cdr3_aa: CASSSTGEGTNEKLFF
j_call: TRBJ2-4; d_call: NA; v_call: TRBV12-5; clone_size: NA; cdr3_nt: TGTGCTAGTGGTTTAGCCCTAGCCAAAAACATTCAGTACTTC; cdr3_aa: CASGLALAKNIQYF
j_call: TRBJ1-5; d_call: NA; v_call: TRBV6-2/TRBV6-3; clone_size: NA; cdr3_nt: TGTGCCAGCAGTATTTGGCGCCGCCCTAGCAATCAGCCCCAGCATTTT; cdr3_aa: CASSIWRRPSNQPQHF
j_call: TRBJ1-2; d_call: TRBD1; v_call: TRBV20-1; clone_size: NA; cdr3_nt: TGCAGTGCTAGTACCCTGGGACAGGCCGGCTATGGCTACACCTTC; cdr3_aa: CSASTLGQAGYGYTF
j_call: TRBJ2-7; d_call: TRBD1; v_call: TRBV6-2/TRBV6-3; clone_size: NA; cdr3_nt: TGTGCCAGCAGTAAGGGACAGGCGTACTACGAGCAGTACTTC; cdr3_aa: CASSKGQAYYEQYF
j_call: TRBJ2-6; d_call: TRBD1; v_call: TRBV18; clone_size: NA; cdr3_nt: TGTGCCAGCTCACCATTGCCGAGGGCAGGGGGACCCTCTGGGGCCAACGTCCTGACTTTC; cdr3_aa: CASSPLPRAGGPSGANVLTF
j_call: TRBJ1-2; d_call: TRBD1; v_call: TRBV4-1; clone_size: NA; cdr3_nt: TGCGCCAGCAGCCAAAGCTGGACAGGGGAGGCAGGTGGCTACACCTTC; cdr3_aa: CASSQSWTGEAGGYTF
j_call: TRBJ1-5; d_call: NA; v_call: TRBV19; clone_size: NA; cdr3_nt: TGTGCCAGTAGTATAGATCCCACAGGGACTCCCCAGCATTTT; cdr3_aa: CASSIDPTGTPQHF
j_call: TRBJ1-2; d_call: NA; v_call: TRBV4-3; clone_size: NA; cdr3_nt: TGCGCCAGCAGCCAAGATTGGGACGGTGGCTACACCTTC; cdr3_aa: CASSQDWDGGYTF
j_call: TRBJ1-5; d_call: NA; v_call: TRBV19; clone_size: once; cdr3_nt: TGTGCCAGTAGTGGGCAGGTTAATCAGCCCCAGCATTTT; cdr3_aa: CASSGQVNQPQHF
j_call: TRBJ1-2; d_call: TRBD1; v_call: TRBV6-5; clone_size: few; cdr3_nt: TGTGCCAGCAGTTATCCCCGACAGGGAATTTATGGCTACACCTTC; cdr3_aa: CASSYPRQGIYGYTF
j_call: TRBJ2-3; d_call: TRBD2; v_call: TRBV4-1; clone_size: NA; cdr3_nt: TGCGCCAGCAGCCCGACTAGCGGGGGGCCTGGGACGCAGTATTTT; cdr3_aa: CASSPTSGGPGTQYF